This T cell receptor (beta chain) stems from a study of cytomegalovirus exposure and HLA in healthy donors. Whole-study findings and limits: Cytomegalovirus-associated TCR beta chains were listed, numbering approximately 150.

This clone has a single count. Its antigen is not known. Germline-derived CDR1 and CDR2 are SGDLS and YYNGEE. This CDR3 contains 14 residues. Trimming at V came to 2 bases and at J to 7 bases, leaving 6 bases not matched to a gene. PCR employed 60 Vbeta and 13 Jbeta primers. Profiled with immunoSEQ multiplex PCR; TCRdb holds only in-frame clones, not every one. Of fewer than 130,000 clones in the sample, 74% were seen once. This chain joins TRBV9 and TRBJ1-1, with 9 nucleotides matching TRBD1. The material sequenced was PBMCs. The sequence derives from a man aged 45-60 years in good health and CMV-seropositive. Here the CDR3 DNA reads TGTGCCAGCAGCGTTGACAGGGGGTCGGGTGAAGCTTTCTTT. Protein product: CASSVDRGSGEAFF.